Shown below are 29 T cell receptor beta chains from a single sample sequenced in a study of Ad26.COV2.S vaccination and SARS-CoV-2 variants. The sample's treatment: over 15 received Ad26.COV2.S at low or high dose, single or two shots; several received placebo; per-sample allocation not given. Sample collection was performed on day 63 after the first vaccine or placebo injection. Generated by immunoSEQ multiplex PCR, the TCRdb table keeps only in-frame clones and is missing some. Seen here are about 460,000 clones, about 88% observed once, and the top ten hold 1.5% to 2%. Specimen: peripheral blood, collected in a trial of Ad26.COV2.S vaccine versus placebo. These receptors were obtained from a person between 18 and 60 years old who received the Ad26.COV2.S COVID-19 vaccine or a placebo.

The chain employs TRBV19 and TRBJ2-1, with D possibly being TRBD1 (6 bases). V was trimmed by 3 bases and J by 2 bases, leaving 8 bases between them. Germline V gene data show CDR1 as LNHDA and CDR2 as SQIVND (reference sequence). The CDR3 extends over 14 amino acids. The CDR3 here is CASSIRGPYNEQFF. The CDR3 nucleotides are TGTGCCAGTAGTATCAGGGGCCCCTACAATGAGCAGTTCTTC.

The J gene is TRBJ1-5, the V gene TRBV27; TRBD1 is a possible D gene (6 bases). V lost 5 bases and J lost 2, with 10 bases in between. The germline gives CDR1 MNHEY, CDR2 SMNVEV (reference sequence). The CDR3 is made up of 14 amino acids. The CDR3 here is CASSLNRGNQPQHF. In nucleotides, the CDR3 is TGTGCCAGCAGTCTTAACAGGGGCAATCAGCCCCAGCATTTT.

The rearrangement joins TRBV7-8 to TRBJ2-3; maybe TRBD2 (6 bases). The CDR3 is 14 amino acids. V dropped 3 bases and J dropped 6 bases, with 13 bases sitting between them. Germline V lookup: CDR1 SGHVS, CDR2 FQNEAQ. The CDR3 spells CASSFGTSADTQYF. CDR3 in DNA: TGTGCCAGCAGCTTCGGGACTTCTGCGGATACGCAGTATTTT.

The chain uses TRBV6-5 and TRBJ1-1; D might be TRBD1 (6 bases). CDR3 size: 16 residues. Trimming removed 2 bases from V and 8 bases from J, with 21 bases in between. Germline CDR1 MNHEY, CDR2 SVGAGI. The CDR3 nucleotides are TGTGCCAGCAGTTACCCAGAAAGGGGTACCGGGACAGAAGCTTTCTTT. This translates into CASSYPERGTGTEAFF.

This clone has just one count. The chain uses TRBV5-5 and TRBJ2-7; 7 nucleotides agree with TRBD2. Germline V lookup: CDR1 SGHKS, CDR2 YYEKEE (reference sequence). J gave up 3 bases and V 1 base, and 4 bases lay outside the gene matches. This CDR3 is 14 amino acids long. The CDR3 DNA reads TGTGCCAGCAGCTTGCAAGCGGGGCACTACGAGCAGTACTTC. Its translation: CASSLQAGHYEQYF. The full variable domain, rest sourced from reference TRBV5-5 and TRBJ2-7, is DAGVTQSPTHLIKTRGQQVTLRCSPISGHKSVSWYQQVLGQGPQFIFQYYEKEERGRGNFPDRFSARQFPNYSSELNVNALLLGDSALYLCASSLQAGHYEQYFGPGTRLTVT.

To note about this clone: Other DNA sequences in this specimen translate into the identical CDR3. CDR3 loop: CAWSVGLAGVTDTQYF. As DNA, the CDR3 is TGTGCCTGGAGCGTGGGACTAGCGGGGGTCACAGATACGCAGTATTTT. This chain links TRBV30 with TRBJ2-3; 14 positions match TRBD2. V gave up 3 bases and J gave up 2 bases; unmatched junction bases: 4. The CDR3 consists of 16 residues. Germline V gene data show CDR1 as GTSNPN and CDR2 as SVGIG (reference sequence).

This clone was seen at least ten times. This same CDR3 is encoded by further DNA sequences in the sample. The V gene is TRBV5-6, the J gene TRBJ1-1; D is uncertain. Germline V gene data show CDR1 as SGHDT and CDR2 as YYEEEE. This CDR3 is built from 12 residues. Trimming stripped 2 bases from V and 4 bases from J, with 6 bases between. The CDR3 here is CASSLRGTEAFF. In DNA form, the CDR3 reads TGTGCCAGCAGCTTAAGAGGCACTGAAGCTTTCTTT.

This chain's CDR3 is CSVGRAGAEDTQYF. The CDR3 DNA is TGCAGCGTTGGACGAGCGGGAGCGGAAGATACGCAGTATTTT. The chain employs TRBV29-1 and TRBJ2-3; 8 nucleotides align to TRBD2. V was clipped by 4 bases and J by 5 bases; unmatched bases: 8. The CDR3 runs 14 residues. Per germline, CDR1 SQVTM and CDR2 ANQGSEA.

The chain joins TRBV7-8 to TRBJ2-2; tentatively, D is TRBD1 (6 bases). V lost 5 bases to trimming and J lost 3 bases, with 13 bases between them. The length of the CDR3 is 15 residues. CDR1 is SGHVS and CDR2 is FQNEAQ in the germline V gene. The CDR3, as DNA: TGTGCCAGCAGCCCCTCGGACAGCTACACCGGGGAGCTGTTTTTT. Translation: CASSPSDSYTGELFF.

The chain employs TRBV11-2 and TRBJ2-7; D uncertain. Germline V CDR1 and CDR2: SGHAT, FQNNGV. This CDR3 comprises 15 residues. The V and J ends lost 1 base and 0 bases respectively, with 10 bases between them. This CDR3 reads CASSLVGGNSYEQYF. The CDR3 DNA is TGTGCCAGCAGCTTAGTGGGTGGGAACTCCTACGAGCAGTACTTC.

This clone was observed once. The chain joins TRBV6-6 to TRBJ2-5; D is uncertain. The ends were cut back, 6 bases at V and 3 bases at J, with 14 bases in the middle. The germline gives CDR1 MNHNY, CDR2 SVGAGI (reference sequence). The CDR3 loop spans 14 amino acids. The CDR3 DNA reads as TGTGCCAGCAGACCCATGGGGATTAAAGAGACCCAGTACTTC. Translated, it gives CASRPMGIKETQYF.

This clone was seen a single time. The V call is TRBV19, the J call TRBJ1-2; 9 bases agree with TRBD1. Germline CDR1 is LNHDA and CDR2 is SQIVND (reference sequence). This CDR3 has 14 amino acids. The junction had 6 bases not matched to a gene; V was cut back by 3 bases and J by 7 bases. CDR3 coding DNA: TGTGCCAGTAGTATCGAACAGGGGGCGCGTGGCTACACCTTC. Translation gives CASSIEQGARGYTF.

The gene calls are TRBV11-2 and TRBJ1-2; D remains ambiguous. Trimming shortened V by 1 base and J by 5 bases, and 5 bases separated the two germline ends. This CDR3 contains 12 residues. Germline CDR1 reads SGHAT; CDR2 reads FQNNGV. The CDR3 coding sequence is TGTGCCAGCAGCTTAGTTGAGTATGGCTACACCTTC. Amino acid sequence: CASSLVEYGYTF. Together with reference TRBV11-2 and TRBJ1-2, the CDR3 gives the full variable domain: EAGVAQSPRYKIIEKRQSVAFWCNPISGHATLYWYQQILGQGPKLLIQFQNNGVVDDSQLPKDRFSAERLKGVDSTLKIQPAKLEDSAVYLCASSLVEYGYTFGSGTRLTVV.

The chain recombines TRBV28 with TRBJ2-7, with D hard to call. V was shortened by 5 bases and J by 0 bases, with 8 bases between the two germline ends. Germline lookup yields CDR1 MDHEN and CDR2 SYDVKM. This CDR3 has 13 amino acids. CDR3 loop: CASSKANSYEQYF. DNA for the CDR3: TGTGCCAGCAGTAAGGCCAACTCCTACGAGCAGTACTTC.

This rearrangement joins TRBV5-4 to TRBJ1-2; D is uncertain. V was clipped by 0 bases and J by 3 bases, with 15 bases between them. The CDR3 is 16 residues long. Germline values: CDR1 SGHNT, CDR2 YYREEE (reference sequence). The CDR3 DNA sequence: TGTGCCAGCAGCTTGGCGGCTAGCGCGCTTTACTATGGCTACACCTTC. It specifies CASSLAASALYYGYTF. The full variable domain, with the rest looked up from reference TRBV5-4 and TRBJ1-2, is ETGVTQSPTHLIKTRGQQVTLRCSSQSGHNTVSWYQQALGQGPQFIFQYYREEENGRGNFPPRFSGLQFPNYSSELNVNALELDDSALYLCASSLAASALYYGYTFGSGTRLTVV.

The chain has TRBV6-2 or TRBV6-3 and TRBJ2-2; no firm D call. Germline V gives CDR1 MNHEY, CDR2 SVGEGT. The CDR3 runs to 18 residues. The V end lost 5 bases, the J end lost 4 bases, and 23 bases lay between the germline ends. The CDR3, as DNA: TGTGCCAGCAGTCGTACCCGATTGACTGGCGATATCACCGGGGAGCTGTTTTTT. Translation gives CASSRTRLTGDITGELFF.

This clone was seen once. The CDR3 here is CASSPRASGREAGEQYF. The DNA of the CDR3 is TGTGCCAGCAGCCCCCGGGCTAGCGGGAGGGAGGCGGGTGAGCAGTACTTC. The chain uses TRBV9 and TRBJ2-7; TRBD2 matches at 12 bases. The CDR3 sequence is 17 residues long. The junction had 15 bases not matched to a gene; V was cut back by 4 bases and J by 7 bases. Germline assignment: CDR1 SGDLS and CDR2 YYNGEE.

The V call is TRBV3-1 (or the pseudogene TRBV3-2), the J call TRBJ2-3; D is uncertain. This CDR3 spans 13 amino acids. V was cut by 0 bases and J by 5 bases, with 6 bases left in between. CDR1 and CDR2 (germline): LGHDT, YNNKEL (reference sequence). The CDR3 reads CASSQDVLDTQYF. CDR3 sequence (DNA): TGTGCCAGCAGCCAAGATGTCTTAGATACGCAGTATTTT.

The V and J genes are TRBV11-3 and TRBJ1-1, with D maybe TRBD1 (6 bases). Germline V lookup: CDR1 SGHNT, CDR2 YENEEA. The CDR3 totals 18 residues. Deletions cut 3 bases from V and 2 bases from J, with 22 bases between. The CDR3 loop reads CASSFYDLNRDVNTEAFF. The CDR3 DNA follows: TGTGCCAGCAGCTTCTACGACTTAAACAGGGACGTAAACACTGAAGCTTTCTTT.

This clone was recorded only once. V usage is TRBV6-2 or TRBV6-3 and J usage is TRBJ2-1; D perhaps matches TRBD1 (6 bases). Between the trimmed V and J ends, which lost 5 bases and 0 bases, there was a span of 14 bases. Germline CDR1 is MNHEY and CDR2 is SVGEGT. The CDR3 has 16 residues. In DNA form, the CDR3 reads TGTGCCAGCAGTACCCGACAGGACGGCTCCTACAATGAGCAGTTCTTC. Amino acids: CASSTRQDGSYNEQFF.

The genes are TRBV5-1 and TRBJ2-5; 7 nucleotides align to TRBD2. Germline loops: CDR1 SGHRS, CDR2 YFSETQ. The V and J ends lost 1 base and 7 bases, in that order; junction bases with no gene match: 10. This CDR3 contains 15 residues. The CDR3 is CASSLNPTREGTQYF. CDR3 DNA sequence: TGCGCCAGCAGCTTGAATCCCACGAGGGAGGGGACCCAGTACTTC.

The rearrangement links TRBV18 to TRBJ1-1; D ambiguous. The CDR3 has 15 amino acids. Germline CDR1 is KGHSH and CDR2 is LQKENI. The ends were cut back, 0 bases at V and 2 bases at J, with 10 bases in the middle. CDR3 sequence reads: CASSPPPSRNTEAFF. The CDR3 DNA is TGTGCCAGCTCACCACCTCCCTCGCGAAACACTGAAGCTTTCTTT.

This clone has just one count. V and J are TRBV7-8 and TRBJ2-7, with D possibly matching TRBD1 (6 bases). The CDR3 sequence is 14 residues long. Germline loops: CDR1 SGHVS, CDR2 FQNEAQ. Trimming took off 2 bases at V and 3 bases at J, with 11 bases between the two ends. The CDR3 coding sequence is TGTGCCAGCAGCTTACAGGGGACGAGCTACGAGCAGTACTTC. Amino acids: CASSLQGTSYEQYF.

CDR3 DNA sequence: TGTGCCAGCTCACCATTCTCCTATGGCTACACCTTC. It yields the protein CASSPFSYGYTF. The chain joins TRBV18 to TRBJ1-2; the D is unclear. This CDR3 spans 12 amino acids. Per germline, CDR1 KGHSH and CDR2 LQKENI. Trimming left V 2 bases short and J 4 bases short, with 5 bases between.

This clone showed up just once. CDR3: CASSQTVSGANVLTF. CDR3 nucleotide sequence: TGTGCCAGCTCACAGACAGTCTCTGGGGCCAACGTCCTGACTTTC. The chain carries TRBV18 and TRBJ2-6; the D gene is possibly TRBD1 (5 bases). This CDR3 has 15 amino acids. Germline values: CDR1 KGHSH, CDR2 LQKENI. Trimming cost V 4 bases and J 0 bases, with 7 bases left between them.

The chain joins TRBV7-2 to TRBJ1-5; maybe TRBD1 (5 bases). V lost 5 bases to trimming and J lost 0 bases, with 11 bases between them. The CDR3 consists of 15 residues. Germline loops: CDR1 SGHTA, CDR2 FQGNSA. The CDR3 loop is CASSRDVHSNQPQHF. DNA of the CDR3: TGTGCCAGCAGCCGGGACGTACATAGCAATCAGCCCCAGCATTTT.

The chain employs TRBV20-1 and TRBJ1-2; possible D gene TRBD1, 5 bases. The CDR3 consists of 11 residues. V gave up 3 bases and J gave up 8 bases, with 10 bases separating them. Germline-derived CDR1 and CDR2 are DFQATT and SNEGSKA (reference sequence). CDR3 in DNA: TGCAGTGCTAGGGGGACGGGCGGCTACACCTTC. Translation: CSARGTGGYTF.

This clone was seen once. V is TRBV6-6 and J is TRBJ1-6; a possible D gene is TRBD1 (6 bases). Trimming pared 5 bases from V and 0 bases from J, leaving 14 bases between. Looked up from germline, CDR1 is MNHNY and CDR2 is SVGAGI (reference sequence). There are 17 residues in the CDR3. DNA for the CDR3: TGTGCCAGCAGTCAAAGACAGGAGAGCTCCTATAATTCACCCCTCCACTTT. Amino acids: CASSQRQESSYNSPLHF.

This rearrangement joins TRBV6-1 to TRBJ2-7; 8 nucleotides match TRBD1. The CDR3 sequence is 15 residues long. Trimming cost V 3 bases and J 3 bases; bases outside gene matches: 7. Germline CDR1 is MNHNS and CDR2 is SASEGT. The CDR3 region is CASSDQGAALYEQYF. Written as DNA, the CDR3 is TGTGCCAGCAGTGACCAGGGGGCAGCCCTCTACGAGCAGTACTTC.